This T cell receptor beta chain appears in the sequencing data of a study of CD8+ T cells in alopecia areata. Broader study findings: On tofacitinib, scalp and blood still held many of the expanded lesional clones.

The treatment was: oral pan-JAK inhibitor, 5-10 mg twice daily. This clone was detected only a few times. Antigen unknown. It was cDNA, reverse transcribed from extracted RNA, that served as the sequencing template. TCRdb's copy holds only in-frame clones and misses some; the assay was immunoSEQ multiplex PCR. The sample lists about 74,000 clones; around 30% were seen once. This clonotype originated in a human donor with alopecia areata. Specimen: CD8+ T cells sorted from blood, collected at week 4, from a patient treated with tofacitinib.

The CDR3 region is CASSVFDIAGDGNEQFF. CDR3 DNA: TGTGCCAGCAGCGTCTTTGACATAGCGGGAGATGGGAATGAGCAGTTCTTC. The V call is TRBV9, the J call TRBJ2-1; TRBD2 matches 9 bases. The ends lost 2 bases at V and 7 bases at J; junction bases unmatched: 13. Germline lookup yields CDR1 SGDLS and CDR2 YYNGEE. The CDR3 is 17 amino acids.